This T cell receptor (beta chain) was recovered during a study of T cells in Graves' hyperthyroidism and ophthalmopathy. Study-wide results and caveats: Stable hyperthyroidism and ophthalmopathy were separated using 13 V-J signatures.

RNA transcripts served as the template for amplifying TCR beta CDR3 regions. The TCR CDR3 first-round RT-PCR relied on the HTBI primer set. TCRdb independently ran MiXCR on the multiplex PCR reads; one entry per CDR3 protein. Of some 720,000 distinct CDR3 sequences listed, approximately 16% were seen once; the top ten hold approximately 8%. V lost 1 base and J lost 5; bases outside the gene matches: 4. The CDR3 is 14 residues long. Germline V lookup: CDR1 GTSNPN, CDR2 SVGIG (reference sequence). The study enrolled patients aged 18 to 65 with newly diagnosed hyperthyroidism of under 2 months' duration. The table lists this clonotype with many counts. The target antigen is unknown.

This rearrangement joins TRBV30 to TRBJ1-5; 8 nucleotides agree with TRBD1. The clonotype originates from a man aged 18 to 35 with Graves' hyperthyroidism. The material sequenced was blood. CDR3 in DNA: TGTGCCTGGAGTGAGACAGGGGCGGATCAGCCCCAGCATTTT. Translation gives CAWSETGADQPQHF.